This T cell receptor (beta chain) was identified during a study of PD-1 blockade in classical Hodgkin lymphoma. Unmatched junction bases numbered 4, after V lost 2 bases and J lost 7 bases. Germline V gene data show CDR1 as LGHNA and CDR2 as YSLEER. The CDR3 length is 15 residues. Specified time point: newly diagnosed, previously untreated cHL patient sample. Libraries were prepared by immunoSEQ multiplex PCR; TCRdb keeps only in-frame clonotypes and omits some of them. The repertoire holds some 31,000 clones, roughly 94% seen once, with 2.3% in the top ten. The sample was peripheral blood mononuclear cells (PBMCs). This chain links TRBV4-3 with TRBJ1-4; 10 nucleotides agree with TRBD1. The clonotype originates from a human donor with classical Hodgkin lymphoma. CDR3 DNA sequence: TGCGCCAGCAGCCAATTACGGACAGGGGGTGAAAAACTGTTTTTT. This translates into CASSQLRTGGEKLFF.